The rows below give T cell receptor beta chains drawn from one sample of a study of response to subunit inactivated influenza vaccine. TCRdb independently ran MiXCR on the RT-PCR reads; one entry per CDR3 protein. The data contain roughly 650,000 distinct CDR3 sequences, around 15% of them seen just once; the ten biggest clones take up 7.6%. Material: PBMCs from blood, obtained around 14 days before vaccination. These receptors all stem from a man aged 45-65 years who received an inactivated influenza vaccine. The CDR3 runs from the conserved cysteine through the conserved F or W. A D gene is named only where the DNA matches it firmly. For some rows the clone size is stated as once, few or many, or as a class when expanded; others skip it.

clone size,D gene,V gene,J gene,CDR3 DNA,CDR3 protein
.,.,TRBV20-1,TRBJ1-1,TGCAGTGCTAGAGTTCCGGGACAGAACACTGAAGCTTTCTTT,CSARVPGQNTEAFF
.,.,TRBV3-1,TRBJ1-6,TGTGCCAGCAGCCAAGTAGAAAGCTTAACTAATTCACCCCTCCACTTT,CASSQVESLTNSPLHF
few,.,TRBV7-9,TRBJ2-5,TGTGCCAGCAGCATCTCCCGGACAGTCCAAGAGACCCAGTACTTC,CASSISRTVQETQYF
many,TRBD2,TRBV4-3,TRBJ2-1,TGCGCCAGCAGCCTATATCAAGGGACTAGTGGCAATGAGCAGTTCTTC,CASSLYQGTSGNEQFF
few,TRBD1,TRBV7-8,TRBJ1-5,TGTGCCAGCAGCTTAAAGGGACAGGCCAATCAGCCCCAGCATTTT,CASSLKGQANQPQHF
.,.,TRBV27,TRBJ1-1,TGTGCCAGCAGTTTCCCCGGCAGCGCTGAAGCTTTCTTT,CASSFPGSAEAFF
few,TRBD2,TRBV7-6,TRBJ2-1,TGTGCCAGCAGCAGAAACAGGGGAAGTAGGACTAGCGGGGAAAACAATGAGCAGTTCTTC,CASSRNRGSRTSGENNEQFF
.,TRBD2,TRBV10-2,TRBJ2-5,TGCGCCAGCAGTGAGTCGACGGGACTAGCGGGAGAGACCCAGTACTTC,CASSESTGLAGETQYF
.,TRBD2,TRBV20-1,TRBJ2-7,TGCAGTGCTAGTGGGCTAGCGGTCCCCTACGAGCAGTACTTC,CSASGLAVPYEQYF
few,.,TRBV28,TRBJ1-2,TGTGCCAGCAGCCGGGAGGGTGGTGGCTACACCTTC,CASSREGGGYTF
.,TRBD1,TRBV12-3/TRBV12-4,TRBJ1-1,TGTGCCAGCAGTACCGGGACAGGGTTCACTGAAGCTTTCTTT,CASSTGTGFTEAFF
.,.,TRBV2,TRBJ2-7,TGTGCCAGCAGTGAAGCGAGGAGGGCAGAGCAGTACTTC,CASSEARRAEQYF
.,TRBD2,TRBV5-1,TRBJ2-1,TGCGCCAGCAGCAAACCGGGACTAGCGGGAGGGAACAATGAGCAGTTCTTC,CASSKPGLAGGNNEQFF
.,TRBD2,TRBV4-3,TRBJ2-1,TGCGCCAGCAGCCAAGATCCTGGGCTAGCGGGGTGGTTCTTC,CASSQDPGLAGWFF
.,TRBD2,TRBV11-2,TRBJ2-2,TGTGCCAGCAGCTTTCGACTAGCAGTAAACACCGGGGAGCTGTTTTTT,CASSFRLAVNTGELFF
few,TRBD2,TRBV10-3,TRBJ2-5,TGTGCCATCAGTGAGTCTAGCGGGAGAGGGGAGACCCAGTACTTC,CAISESSGRGETQYF
.,TRBD2,TRBV7-9,TRBJ2-5,TGTGCCAGCAGCACGCGGACTAGTGGAGAGACCCAGTACTTC,CASSTRTSGETQYF
few,.,TRBV20-1,TRBJ1-2,TGCAGTGTTGCTTCCGGGACCAACTATGGCTACACCTTC,CSVASGTNYGYTF
many,TRBD2,TRBV15,TRBJ2-1,TGTGCCACCAGTGCTACTAGCGGCATTTACAATGAGCAGTTCTTC,CATSATSGIYNEQFF
few,TRBD1,TRBV20-1,TRBJ2-2,TGCAGTGCAGACAGGGTAGGGACCACCGGGGAGCTGTTTTTT,CSADRVGTTGELFF
.,.,TRBV5-4,TRBJ2-5,TGTGCCAGCAGCTTGGAGGAGCAAGAGACCCAGTACTTC,CASSLEEQETQYF
few,.,TRBV20-1,TRBJ2-1,TGCAGTGCTAGATTACCGGGACTTCCCTACAATGAGCAGTTCTTC,CSARLPGLPYNEQFF
many,TRBD1,TRBV29-1,TRBJ1-2,TGCAGCGTCCAGCAGACAGGGTCGTATGGCTACACCTTC,CSVQQTGSYGYTF
many,.,TRBV29-1,TRBJ2-1,TGCAGCACTCTCCCCGTCCGAGGGGGTGAGCAGTTCTTC,CSTLPVRGGEQFF
few,TRBD2,TRBV11-2,TRBJ2-5,TGTGCCAGCAGCGTACTAGCGGAAGAGACCCAGTACTTC,CASSVLAEETQYF
many,.,TRBV6-1,TRBJ1-4,TGTGCCAGCAGTCTCGGACATAGGGGTGAAAAACTGTTTTTT,CASSLGHRGEKLFF